This TCR beta chain is drawn from a study of CD8 T cells in Susac syndrome. With V trimmed by 1 base and J by 5 bases, 10 bases remained unmatched. CDR1 and CDR2 from the germline V gene are DFQATT and SNEGSKA (reference sequence). There are 15 residues in the CDR3. TCR beta sequencing covered blood CD8+ and CD4+ T cells. Purification of the CD8+ and CD4+ T cells relied on negative isolation, and TEMRA cells underwent FACS enrichment. Reverse transcription of roughly 0.45 to 1 ug RNA was carried out with random hexamers. TCRdb re-derived calls from the immunoSEQ multiplex PCR reads in MiXCR, one entry per CDR3 protein. In the table there are under 95,000 distinct CDR3 sequences, 85% to 95% of which are singletons.

The clonotype comes from a human donor with Susac syndrome. The rearrangement joins TRBV20-1 to TRBJ2-7, with 8 nucleotides matching TRBD1. The specimen was CD8+ T cells from PBMCs. CDR3 nucleotides: TGCAGTGCTAGAGTGGGGGCGACAGGGGCGAACGAGCAGTACTTC. It yields the protein CSARVGATGANEQYF.